Shown below are 30 T cell receptor beta chains from a single sample sequenced in a study of blood T cell repertoires in COVID-19. Profiled with immunoSEQ multiplex PCR; TCRdb holds only in-frame clones, not every one. The top ten hold about 5% of the sample, which has tens of thousands of clones, around 90% seen once. The sequencing sample was made of peripheral blood. The receptors shown here come from a woman aged 80 or over with acute or convalescent COVID-19.

This clone is a singleton in its sample. DNA of the CDR3: TGCGCCAGCAGCTTGGAACTAGCGGGGGGGAAGCAGTTCTTC. As protein: CASSLELAGGKQFF. This chain joins TRBV5-1 and TRBJ2-1, with TRBD2 matching 13 bases. J lost 11 bases, V lost 0 bases, and 2 bases had no gene match. Per the germline V gene, CDR1 is SGHRS and CDR2 is YFSETQ. There are 14 residues in the CDR3.

This chain uses TRBV6-2 or TRBV6-3 with TRBJ1-1, with D possibly TRBD1 on 6 matching bases. Between the trimmed V and J ends, which lost 5 bases and 1 base, there was a span of 11 bases. This CDR3 region has 14 residues. The V gene's germline CDR1 is MNHEY and CDR2 SVGEGT. The CDR3 reads CASSPRGPNTEAFF. Written as DNA, the CDR3 is TGTGCCAGCAGTCCCAGGGGTCCGAACACTGAAGCTTTCTTT.

J is TRBJ1-1 and V is TRBV5-1, with TRBD1 matching over 8 bases. With V trimmed by 3 bases and J by 8 bases, 6 bases remained unmatched. CDR1 and CDR2 from the germline V gene are SGHRS and YFSETQ. This CDR3 is 13 amino acids long. CDR3 loop: CASSSGTGREAFF. In DNA form, the CDR3 reads TGCGCCAGCAGCTCAGGGACAGGCCGAGAAGCTTTCTTT.

The chain carries TRBV25-1 and TRBJ1-1; 12 bases match TRBD1. V was pared by 3 bases and J by 11 bases, with 10 bases of the junction left unmatched. Germline V CDR1 and CDR2: MGHDK, SYGVNS. The CDR3 spans 15 residues. DNA of the CDR3: TGTGCCAGCAGTGACCGGGACAGGGGGCGAGCCGCGGCTTTCTTT. This sequence encodes CASSDRDRGRAAAFF.

This chain links TRBV7-2 with TRBJ1-2; 8 bases are shared with TRBD1. The trim removed 5 bases at V and 4 bases at J, leaving 9 bases unmatched. CDR1 is SGHTA, CDR2 FQGNSA, per germline. This CDR3 contains 15 residues. DNA for the CDR3: TGTGCCAGCAGCGGGAGACAGGGGACTCTCTATGGCTACACCTTC. This encodes CASSGRQGTLYGYTF.

The chain has TRBV29-1 and TRBJ1-1, with 12 nucleotides matching TRBD1. The J segment lost 9 bases and the V segment lost 6 bases, leaving 8 bases of the junction unmatched. The germline gives CDR1 SQVTM, CDR2 ANQGSEA. This CDR3 spans 13 amino acids. CDR3 nucleotides: TGCAGCGTCACAGCCGGGACAGGGGGCCAAGCTTTCTTT. Translation: CSVTAGTGGQAFF.

The rearrangement links TRBV9 to TRBJ2-7, with TRBD1 matching over 7 bases. The length of the CDR3 is 15 residues. Germline CDR1 SGDLS, CDR2 YYNGEE. V dropped 0 bases and J dropped 1; count of bases not matched to a gene: 4. CDR3 sequence (DNA): TGTGCCAGCAGCGTAGCGGCAGGGGGATCCTACGAGCAGTACTTC. Its protein is CASSVAAGGSYEQYF.

This clone was detected a few times. The chain uses TRBV5-1 and TRBJ2-7; weak D call: TRBD1 (6 bases). Trimming left V 4 bases short and J 2 bases short, with 19 bases between. This CDR3 has 16 amino acids. Per the germline V gene, CDR1 is SGHRS and CDR2 is YFSETQ. CDR3 region: CASSPTGTSATYEQYF. In DNA form, the CDR3 reads TGCGCCAGCAGCCCGACCGGGACATCCGCTACCTACGAGCAGTACTTC.

The chain couples TRBV4-1 to TRBJ1-1; D may be TRBD1 (5 bases). V dropped 1 base and J dropped 4 bases, with 13 bases sitting between them. The CDR3 contains 15 residues. Germline V gene data show CDR1 as MGHRA and CDR2 as YSYEKL. The CDR3, as DNA: TGCGCCAGCAGCCAAGTGCGTTCGGGGGGCACTGAAGCTTTCTTT. Its translation is CASSQVRSGGTEAFF.

The DNA for the CDR3 is TGTGCCAGCAGCTTTACCCCGGGACAGCGTGCCGGGGAGCTGTTTTTT. It is translated as CASSFTPGQRAGELFF. The chain combines TRBV7-3 with TRBJ2-2; 7 bases map to TRBD1. Germline V CDR1 and CDR2: SGHTA, FQGTGA. Germline trimming cut 3 bases from V and 6 bases from J; bases unmatched to any gene: 10. The length of the CDR3 is 16 residues.

The chain links TRBV5-1 to TRBJ1-2, with D perhaps TRBD1 (5 bases). Between the trimmed V and J ends, which lost 4 bases and 6 bases, there was a span of 16 bases. This CDR3 is 14 amino acids long. Germline lookup yields CDR1 SGHRS and CDR2 YFSETQ. For the CDR3, the DNA is TGCGCCAGCAGCGTTGACACTGGGGGGAATGGCTACACCTTC. Protein product: CASSVDTGGNGYTF.

The CDR3 nucleotides read TGTGCCAGCAGTCCCCCGGGACAGGGGGGCAATCAGCCCCAGCATTTT. Amino acid sequence: CASSPPGQGGNQPQHF. This chain joins TRBV6-6 and TRBJ1-5, with TRBD1 matching over 11 bases. V was pared by 5 bases and J by 2 bases, with 5 bases of the junction left unmatched. This CDR3 spans 16 amino acids. The germline V gene encodes CDR1 MNHNY and CDR2 SVGAGI (reference sequence).

This clone showed up just once. The rearrangement joins TRBV6-5 to TRBJ1-6; 7 bases agree with TRBD1. The length of the CDR3 is 14 residues. Looked up from germline, CDR1 is MNHEY and CDR2 is SVGAGI. J was trimmed by 7 bases and V by 4 bases; bases with no gene match: 4. Here the CDR3 reads CASSLTGLNSPLHF. CDR3 sequence (DNA): TGTGCCAGCAGTTTGACAGGGTTGAATTCACCCCTCCACTTT.

The CDR3 DNA is TGTGCCAGCAGCTTGGGCGACAACGGGGGTTACAATGAGCAGTTCTTC. This translates into CASSLGDNGGYNEQFF. This chain joins TRBV5-6 and TRBJ2-1, with D possibly TRBD2 on 6 matching bases. This CDR3 comprises 16 residues. Germline CDR1 is SGHDT and CDR2 is YYEEEE. V was trimmed by 0 bases and J by 4 bases, leaving 14 bases between them.

The chain has TRBV20-1 and TRBJ2-1; TRBD2 aligns across 8 bases. Germline V gene lookup returns CDR1 DFQATT and CDR2 SNEGSKA (reference sequence). With 3 bases clipped from V and 6 bases from J, the junction kept 10 bases outside the gene matches. The CDR3 sequence is 15 residues long. This CDR3 reads CSASKAGDWGNEQFF. In DNA form, the CDR3 reads TGCAGTGCTAGTAAAGCGGGAGATTGGGGCAATGAGCAGTTCTTC.

V gene TRBV7-2 combines with J gene TRBJ2-3, with 10 bases fitting TRBD2. Losses at the gene ends were 5 bases for V and 2 bases for J; bases not matched to a gene: 4. CDR1 and CDR2 (germline): SGHTA, FQGNSA. CDR3 length: 15 amino acids. The CDR3 DNA sequence: TGTGCCAGCAGCCGGACTAGCGGATACACAGATACGCAGTATTTT. It specifies CASSRTSGYTDTQYF.

The V and J genes are TRBV6-4 and TRBJ2-7; D may be TRBD2 (6 bases). V gave up 2 bases and J gave up 6 bases, with 20 bases separating them. The germline V gene encodes CDR1 MRHNA and CDR2 SNTAGT. CDR3 length: 16 amino acids. DNA of the CDR3: TGTGCCAGCAGTGACAAGGGACTCTCCCGAAACTCCGAGCAGTACTTC. Its protein is CASSDKGLSRNSEQYF.

J is TRBJ2-3 and V is TRBV24-1; D may be TRBD1 (6 bases). V shed 5 bases and J shed 3 bases, with 11 bases lying between them. The length of the CDR3 is 14 residues. CDR1 and CDR2 (germline): KGHDR, SFDVKD. CDR3: CATSAPGVTDTQYF. DNA for the CDR3: TGTGCCACCAGTGCCCCAGGGGTGACAGATACGCAGTATTTT.

This clone was counted a few times. The chain combines TRBV15 with TRBJ1-3; 7 positions match TRBD1. Losses at the gene ends were 0 bases for V and 5 bases for J; bases not matched to a gene: 7. CDR1 LNHNV and CDR2 YYDKDF come from the germline V gene (reference sequence). The CDR3 length is 16 residues. The CDR3, as DNA: TGTGCCACCAGCAGAGAAGAGGGGGCGCGTAGAAACACCATATATTTT. This encodes CATSREEGARRNTIYF.

V is TRBV5-6 and J is TRBJ1-2; D call uncertain. The CDR3 spans 14 residues. Per germline, CDR1 SGHDT and CDR2 YYEEEE. V was clipped by 0 bases and J by 2 bases, with 8 bases between them. CDR3 residues: CASSLGGMNYGYTF. DNA of the CDR3: TGTGCCAGCAGCTTGGGAGGGATGAACTATGGCTACACCTTC.

This clone was counted once. The chain uses TRBV9 and TRBJ2-1; D perhaps matches TRBD2 (6 bases). Trimming left V 4 bases short and J 4 bases short, with 18 bases between. Per germline, CDR1 SGDLS and CDR2 YYNGEE. This CDR3 spans 16 amino acids. The CDR3 loop reads CASSPRIAVSYNEQFF. In DNA form, the CDR3 reads TGTGCCAGCAGCCCCCGGATAGCGGTCTCTTACAATGAGCAGTTCTTC.

A note on this clone: The germline gene is not matched at one end of the junction; a read error may be the cause. The J gene is TRBJ2-3, the V gene TRBV7-2; TRBD2 agrees at 10 bases. The CDR3 is 15 amino acids. Looked up from germline, CDR1 is SGHTA and CDR2 is FQGNSA. CDR3 sequence: CASSSPQVLAGAGSF. DNA of the CDR3: TGTGCCAGCAGCTCACCCCAGGTCCTAGCGGGGGCCGGTAGTTTT.

The V gene is TRBV2, the J gene TRBJ1-2; tentatively, D is TRBD1 (6 bases). Germline assignment: CDR1 SNHLY and CDR2 FYNNEI. This CDR3 has 13 amino acids. V lost 8 bases, J lost 7 bases, and 17 bases lay in between. CDR3: CASDQQGPLGYTF. CDR3 in DNA: TGTGCCAGCGACCAACAGGGACCCCTTGGCTACACCTTC.

Only a few counts were recorded for this clone. V usage is TRBV12-3 or TRBV12-4 and J usage is TRBJ2-7; TRBD2 might be the D (6 bases). V gave up 4 bases and J gave up 6 bases, with 13 bases separating them. The CDR3 extends over 13 amino acids. CDR3 sequence reads: CASSSARGGEQYF. CDR3 DNA: TGTGCCAGCAGTTCAGCGCGGGGTGGCGAGCAGTACTTC.

The chain recombines TRBV3-1 (or the pseudogene TRBV3-2) with TRBJ2-2; a weak D match, TRBD1 (6 bases). Trimming stripped 3 bases from V and 6 bases from J, with 14 bases between. Looked up from germline, CDR1 is LGHDT and CDR2 is YNNKEL (reference sequence). The CDR3 extends over 15 amino acids. DNA for the CDR3: TGTGCCAGCAGCCAGAAGCAGGGGCGTGCCGGGGAGCTGTTTTTT. The encoded protein is CASSQKQGRAGELFF.

This clone was found once. The chain uses TRBV9 and TRBJ1-6, with a possible D match to TRBD1 (6 bases). Trimming removed 4 bases at V and 10 bases at J, with 15 bases between. CDR1 SGDLS and CDR2 YYNGEE come from the germline V gene. The CDR3 spans 14 residues. CDR3 sequence: CASSLTGNASPLHF. CDR3 sequence (DNA): TGTGCCAGCAGCCTAACAGGGAATGCCTCACCCCTCCACTTT.

This chain connects TRBV5-1 to TRBJ2-7; TRBD2 matches at 14 bases. Germline V CDR1 and CDR2: SGHRS, YFSETQ. Trimming removed 3 bases from V and 5 bases from J; junction bases left unmatched: 10. The CDR3 runs 17 residues. Here the CDR3 reads CASSSGLAGGSFHEQYF. CDR3 nucleotides: TGCGCCAGCAGCTCAGGACTAGCGGGAGGTTCCTTCCACGAGCAGTACTTC.

The chain uses TRBV2 and TRBJ1-5; TRBD1 aligns across 8 bases. This CDR3 has 14 residues. Germline V lookup: CDR1 SNHLY, CDR2 FYNNEI. V lost 7 bases to trimming and J lost 0 bases; unmatched junction nucleotides: 2. In DNA form, the CDR3 reads TGTGCCAGCACAGGGGGCCTTAGCAATCAGCCCCAGCATTTT. It yields the protein CASTGGLSNQPQHF.

V usage is TRBV5-1 and J usage is TRBJ2-2, with 10 positions matching TRBD1. V shed 1 base and J 6 bases; nucleotides not matched to a gene: 9. The CDR3 is 17 amino acids. Germline loops: CDR1 SGHRS, CDR2 YFSETQ. CDR3 sequence: CASSLNAGTGEAGELFF. DNA of the CDR3: TGCGCCAGCAGCTTGAACGCCGGGACAGGGGAAGCCGGGGAGCTGTTTTTT.

CDR3 loop: CASSQNRDPPEAFF. DNA for the CDR3: TGTGCCAGCTCACAAAACAGGGACCCCCCTGAAGCTTTCTTT. The V gene is TRBV18, the J gene TRBJ1-1; maybe TRBD1 (6 bases). The V end lost 4 bases, the J end lost 6 bases, and 15 bases lay between the germline ends. Germline loops: CDR1 KGHSH, CDR2 LQKENI. The CDR3 runs to 14 residues. Together with reference TRBV18 and TRBJ1-1, the CDR3 gives the full variable domain: NAGVMQNPRHLVRRRGQEARLRCSPMKGHSHVYWYRQLPEEGLKFMVYLQKENIIDESGMPKERFSAEFPKEGPSILRIQQVVRGDSAAYFCASSQNRDPPEAFFGQGTRLTVV.